Given below is one T cell receptor beta chain in context. Germline V lookup: CDR1 GTSNPN, CDR2 SVGIG (reference sequence). This CDR3 spans 13 amino acids. V lost 2 bases and J lost 6, with 13 bases in between. This sample stems from a study of T cells after posttransplantation cyclophosphamide. The repertoire was sequenced with immunoSEQ multiplex PCR; TCRdb's copy has only in-frame clones and lacks some. The sample lists some 13,000 clones; approximately 82% were seen once. The material sequenced was memory CD4+ T cells sorted from PBMCs. This receptor was obtained from a man in his fifties in good health, CMV-negative, and a related stem cell transplant donor. The rearrangement uses TRBV30 and TRBJ1-2, with a possible D match to TRBD1 (6 bases). In DNA, the CDR3 is TGTGCCTGGAGTTCCACAGGGCGGAATGGCTACACCTTC. Translating gives CAWSSTGRNGYTF.